This record looks at one T cell receptor beta chain sequence and its context. Original data processing: Nucleated cell number was recorded as an estimate derived from reference gene primer amplification. Some clones are missing from TCRdb's copy, which holds only in-frame ones; the method was immunoSEQ multiplex PCR. The V and J calls and clone size are taken from that table; D and trimming were inferred from the DNA. The repertoire has some 9,200 clones, roughly 80% of them found once; the top ten carry approximately 7.3%. The sample is drawn from a study of blood T cell repertoires in COVID-19. Study summary: Nucleic acid was either cDNA or gDNA, and it came from T cells, B-cell-depleted T cells, or PBMCs.

The CDR3 has 14 amino acids. V shed 3 bases, J shed 6 bases, and the junction held 5 bases outside the gene matches. The germline CDR1 and CDR2 sequences are LGHDT and YNNKEL (reference sequence). The clonotype comes from a man aged 65-85 years with active COVID-19. The genes are TRBV3-1 (or the pseudogene TRBV3-2) and TRBJ1-1; 9 bases are shared with TRBD1. The sequenced material came from peripheral blood. The CDR3 loop reads CASSQTGGTAEAFF. As DNA, the CDR3 is TGTGCCAGCAGCCAGACAGGGGGAACGGCTGAAGCTTTCTTT.